This T cell receptor beta chain was identified during a study of T cells after yellow fever vaccination (dated by TCRdb to about 2019). The study in broad terms: The SMART-Seq v4 Ultra Low Input RNA kit was used to prepare libraries from fractions with low cell numbers. Bulk TCR alpha and beta repertoires were sequenced longitudinally to track T-cell clones before and after primary and booster YFV17D yellow fever vaccination. Two healthy male donors made up the cohort, one aged 18 to 30 years and the other aged 30 to 40 years. Blood was collected at multiple timepoints before and after primary and secondary immunization, and bulk PBMC replicates and cell subsets were isolated. Overall study results and their limits: The study included only a couple of donors, which limits how far the findings can be generalized. A small fraction of clonotypes showed up in both the CD4 and CD8 compartments, probably as a result of convergent recombination. The secondary T-cell response was found to be weaker but faster than the primary response, with a peak reached on day 5 rather than on day 15. Computational filtering was required because FACS-sorted repertoires could contain abundant contaminating clonotypes from the bulk population. Most clones expanded after primary vaccination (96% of CD4 and roughly 88% of CD8) were re-detected after the booster, suggesting that broad memory maintenance occurred.

Comments on this clonotype: Its cognate antigen has yet to be identified. The sample holds no much larger clone one base away, and base qualities are not on file.

Reads for this sample came from an Illumina NovaSeq 6000. TCR cDNA was made using 5'RACE template switching, a step that added a universal primer site and unique molecular identifiers. cDNA synthesis was primed from both the TCR alpha and TCR beta constant segments. Library amplification used two PCR steps, and the second PCR step added sample barcodes and sequencing adapters. Sequencing of the libraries was done on either Illumina HiSeq 2500 (2x100 bp) or NovaSeq (2x150 bp). Per the source publication's procedure: MIGEC handled demultiplexing of reads and collapsing into UMI consensus sequences, while MiXCR performed V(D)J alignment. Using edgeR on replicate PBMC samples, clonotypes were called vaccine-responding if FDR was below 0.01 and the log2 fold change was above 5 up to day 15. Each bulk clonotype received a CD4 or CD8 identity based on whether the sequenced CD4 or CD8 repertoire contained that clonotype at higher abundance. Through fastp at Q25 and MiXCR, TCRdb rebuilt clones from the public reads, retaining in-frame beta chains. Identical CDR3 proteins give one entry, which carries the most common genes and DNA. The V and J calls reflect TCRdb's pipeline rather than the authors' work. In this sample the table shows some 250,000 distinct CDR3 sequences, about 3.9% of which occur a single time. Clones ranked in the top ten supply about 20% of the sample.

V is trimmed back by 5 bases and J by 0 bases, and the junction contains 6 bases that no gene match accounts for. For CDR1 and CDR2, the germline V gene (reference sequence) lists LGHDT and YNNKEL. CDR3 length: 16 amino acids, cysteine to valine. Only the CDR3 region is kept as DNA, spanning 48 bases read in frame from base 1. Reading the label with the study, this specimen's treatment or condition is: live attenuated yellow fever vaccine strain. At each blood-draw timepoint, two biological replicates of bulk PBMCs were collected. PBMCs were isolated from peripheral blood using a standard Ficoll-Paque protocol. TriZol was used to extract RNA from bulk PBMCs, from CD4 and CD8 fractions, and from dextramer-positive and dextramer-negative fractions.

The receptor's source is a man younger than 30 who received the YFV17D yellow fever vaccine. The sequences come from PBMCs, collected 15 days after the yellow fever booster vaccination. The sequence is built from TRBV3-1 and TRBJ2-7, with 11 central nucleotides matching TRBD1. The DNA reads TGTGCCAGCAGCGGATGGACAGGGGGCCTCTCCTACGAGCAGTACGTC. Protein translation: CASSGWTGGLSYEQYV.